A single sample gave rise to the 20 T cell receptor beta chains below, sequenced in a study of cytomegalovirus exposure and HLA in healthy donors. PCR employed 60 Vbeta and 13 Jbeta primers. Only in-frame clones appear in the TCRdb table, and some are missing; sequencing was by immunoSEQ multiplex PCR. Among about 200,000 clones listed, 86% were seen once. The sequencing input was PBMCs. These receptors all come from a woman in her thirties in good health and CMV-seronegative.

The chain couples TRBV6-6 to TRBJ2-1, with a tentative D call TRBD2 (6 bases). This CDR3 is 15 amino acids long. V was trimmed by 10 bases and J by 5 bases, leaving 21 bases between them. The germline V gene encodes CDR1 MNHNY and CDR2 SVGAGI (reference sequence). The CDR3 here is CATRKLVGSDNEQFF. The CDR3 region has the DNA TGTGCCACGAGAAAGTTGGTCGGGAGCGACAATGAGCAGTTCTTC.

This sequence joins TRBV6-5 and TRBJ1-2, with D maybe TRBD1 (5 bases). Per germline, CDR1 MNHEY and CDR2 SVGAGI. V was trimmed by 6 bases and J by 7 bases, leaving 15 bases between them. The CDR3 has 13 residues. The CDR3 protein is CASSLIGALGYTF. In DNA, the CDR3 is TGTGCCAGCAGCCTCATAGGGGCGCTTGGCTACACCTTC.

The rearrangement links TRBV28 to TRBJ2-3; 12 bases fit TRBD1. CDR3 length: 20 amino acids. J was trimmed by 3 bases and V by 4 bases; bases with no gene match: 17. From germline, CDR1 is MDHEN and CDR2 SYDVKM. The CDR3 DNA sequence: TGTGCCAGCAGTTCTCGGATCCCGGGACAGGGGGCGCGGTTAACAGATACGCAGTATTTT. Its protein product is CASSSRIPGQGARLTDTQYF.

The chain has TRBV28 and TRBJ2-7; the match to TRBD2 covers 10 bases. With V trimmed by 5 bases and J by 2 bases, 6 bases remained unmatched. Germline values: CDR1 MDHEN, CDR2 SYDVKM. The CDR3 totals 15 residues. The DNA for the CDR3 is TGTGCCAGCAGTACCTCGACTAGCGGGCCCTACGAGCAGTACTTC. Translated, it gives CASSTSTSGPYEQYF.

The V gene is TRBV4-1, the J gene TRBJ2-3, with D tentatively TRBD2 (6 bases). Germline CDR1 reads MGHRA; CDR2 reads YSYEKL. The V gene lost 5 bases and the J gene lost 2 bases, with 17 bases spanning the gap. This CDR3 contains 16 residues. CDR3 DNA: TGCGCCAGCAGCTATTCGTGGGCTAGCGACACAGATACGCAGTATTTT. The encoded protein is CASSYSWASDTDTQYF.

The chain couples TRBV5-1 to TRBJ2-1, with 7 bases aligning to TRBD2. V trimming: 2 bases; J trimming: 3 bases; junction bases outside the gene matches: 11. Germline-derived CDR1 and CDR2 are SGHRS and YFSETQ. This CDR3 region has 17 residues. This CDR3 reads CASSFVPGGSYYNEQFF. The DNA for the CDR3 is TGCGCCAGCAGCTTCGTGCCAGGCGGGAGTTACTACAATGAGCAGTTCTTC.

The V gene is TRBV5-4, the J gene TRBJ2-1, with 12 bases aligning to TRBD2. From germline, CDR1 is SGHNT and CDR2 YYREEE (reference sequence). The CDR3 covers 17 residues. V trimming: 0 bases; J trimming: 8 bases; junction bases outside the gene matches: 9. In nucleotides, the CDR3 is TGTGCCAGCAGCTTGGAGGCTAGCGGGAGGGCCGGCGATGAGCAGTTCTTC. Translation gives CASSLEASGRAGDEQFF.

This clone was picked up one time. The rearrangement uses TRBV19 and TRBJ2-1; TRBD2 aligns across 7 bases. From germline, CDR1 is LNHDA and CDR2 SQIVND (reference sequence). Trimming cost V 5 bases and J 8 bases; bases outside gene matches: 9. The CDR3 totals 14 residues. CDR3 residues: CASSQPGGSDEQFF. The CDR3 DNA reads as TGTGCCAGTAGTCAACCGGGAGGAAGTGATGAGCAGTTCTTC. The whole variable domain, filled in from reference TRBV19 and TRBJ2-1, reads DGGITQSPKYLFRKEGQNVTLSCEQNLNHDAMYWYRQDPGQGLRLIYYSQIVNDFQKGDIAEGYSVSREKKESFPLTVTSAQKNPTAFYLCASSQPGGSDEQFFGPGTRLTVL.

This clone was seen only a few times. This chain uses TRBV5-1 with TRBJ2-7, with D unclear. CDR1 and CDR2 from the germline V gene are SGHRS and YFSETQ. The ends were cut back, 2 bases at V and 0 bases at J, with 12 bases in the middle. The CDR3 sequence is 15 residues long. CDR3 protein: CASSFEARSSYEQYF. CDR3 DNA sequence: TGCGCCAGCAGCTTTGAGGCAAGGAGCTCCTACGAGCAGTACTTC.

The chain employs TRBV5-6 and TRBJ2-7; D perhaps matches TRBD2 (5 bases). CDR1 is SGHDT, CDR2 YYEEEE, per germline. CDR3 size: 16 residues. Trimming left V 0 bases short and J 0 bases short, with 13 bases between. The CDR3 nucleotides are TGTGCCAGCAGCTTGGCCGCGAAAGGAGGCTCCTACGAGCAGTACTTC. Its translation: CASSLAAKGGSYEQYF.

The chain links TRBV18 to TRBJ2-3; TRBD1 is a possible D gene (6 bases). Germline CDR1 reads KGHSH; CDR2 reads LQKENI. The CDR3 is made up of 12 amino acids. Trimming stripped 6 bases from V and 3 bases from J, with 7 bases between. The CDR3 DNA sequence: TGTGCCAGCTCTGACAGGACAGATACGCAGTATTTT. Its protein is CASSDRTDTQYF.

The chain uses TRBV5-4 and TRBJ2-5, with D unresolved. This CDR3 has 14 amino acids. Per the germline V gene, CDR1 is SGHNT and CDR2 is YYREEE (reference sequence). Trimming removed 3 bases from V and 3 bases from J, with 12 bases in between. CDR3: CASSYTATKETQYF. CDR3 sequence (DNA): TGTGCCAGCAGCTATACAGCCACCAAAGAGACCCAGTACTTC.

This clone was detected only once. The junction departs from the called germline gene at one end, perhaps through a read error. The gene calls are TRBV6-5 and TRBJ2-2, with 7 bases identical to TRBD1. This CDR3 is built from 14 residues. Per the germline V gene, CDR1 is MNHEY and CDR2 is SVGAGI. CDR3 sequence: CAGRPYRGTGELFF. In nucleotides, the CDR3 is TGTGCCGGCAGACCTTACAGGGGTACCGGGGAGCTGTTTTTT.

This clone was observed once. V is TRBV6-1 and J is TRBJ1-1, with D possibly TRBD1 on 6 matching bases. The CDR3 is 12 residues long. Deletions cut 7 bases from V and 6 bases from J, with 12 bases between. Germline CDR1 is MNHNS and CDR2 is SASEGT. This CDR3 is CASIGDMAEAFF. The CDR3 nucleotides are TGTGCCAGCATCGGGGACATGGCTGAAGCTTTCTTT.

The rearrangement joins TRBV2 to TRBJ1-5; no definite D call. V lost 6 bases to trimming and J lost 5 bases, with 8 bases between them. The CDR3 has 12 amino acids. CDR1 is SNHLY and CDR2 is FYNNEI in the germline V gene. CDR3 residues: CASRFGDQPQHF. The CDR3 DNA sequence: TGTGCCAGCAGGTTCGGGGATCAGCCCCAGCATTTT. The complete variable domain, with remaining parts taken from reference TRBV2 and TRBJ1-5, reads EPEVTQTPSHQVTQMGQEVILRCVPISNHLYFYWYRQILGQKVEFLVSFYNNEISEKSEIFDDQFSVERPDGSNFTLKIRSTKLEDSAMYFCASRFGDQPQHFGDGTRLSIL.

V usage is TRBV9 and J usage is TRBJ2-7; 10 bases align to TRBD2. CDR3 length: 14 amino acids. Germline V gene sequence: CDR1 SGDLS, CDR2 YYNGEE. V shed 4 bases, J shed 3 bases, and the junction held 4 bases outside the gene matches. CDR3 DNA: TGTGCCAGCAGCCCCCGGACTAGCGGCTACGAGCAGTACTTC. Its protein is CASSPRTSGYEQYF. The full variable domain, in which reference TRBV9 and TRBJ2-7 provide the parts outside the CDR3, is DSGVTQTPKHLITATGQRVTLRCSPRSGDLSVYWYQQSLDQGLQFLIQYYNGEERAKGNILERFSAQQFPDLHSELNLSSLELGDSALYFCASSPRTSGYEQYFGPGTRLTVT.

The V call is TRBV7-3, the J call TRBJ2-1, with 13 bases fitting TRBD2. Germline trimming cut 4 bases from V and 4 bases from J; bases unmatched to any gene: 4. Germline CDR1 SGHTA, CDR2 FQGTGA. There are 16 residues in the CDR3. The CDR3 protein is CASSSTSGGAYNEQFF. The CDR3 coding sequence is TGTGCCAGCAGCTCCACTAGCGGGGGGGCATACAATGAGCAGTTCTTC. The full variable domain, completed using reference TRBV7-3 and TRBJ2-1, is GAGVSQTPSNKVTEKGKYVELRCDPISGHTALYWYRQSLGQGPEFLIYFQGTGAADDSGLPNDRFFAVRPEGSVSTLKIQRTERGDSAVYLCASSSTSGGAYNEQFFGPGTRLTVL.

V and J are TRBV2 and TRBJ1-1, with D unclear. The V gene lost 4 bases and the J gene lost 5 bases, with 14 bases spanning the gap. CDR3 size: 14 residues. Germline assignment: CDR1 SNHLY and CDR2 FYNNEI. CDR3 loop: CASSVDPRGTEAFF. CDR3 in DNA: TGTGCCAGCAGTGTTGACCCCCGCGGGACTGAAGCTTTCTTT.

This rearrangement joins TRBV2 to TRBJ2-1; D perhaps matches TRBD2 (5 bases). Germline CDR1 is SNHLY and CDR2 is FYNNEI. This CDR3 region has 14 residues. Trimming removed 2 bases from V and 1 base from J, with 6 bases in between. CDR3 in amino acids: CASSERGSYNEQFF. CDR3 bases: TGTGCCAGCAGTGAACGAGGGTCCTACAATGAGCAGTTCTTC.

The V gene is TRBV5-1, the J gene TRBJ2-5, with 11 positions matching TRBD1. The J call may be incorrect, as the DNA end agrees better with TRBJ2-7. Germline V gene sequence: CDR1 SGHRS, CDR2 YFSETQ. This CDR3 contains 14 residues. CDR3 amino acids: CASRPGQGAYEQYF. In nucleotides, the CDR3 is TGCGCCAGCAGACCGGGACAGGGGGCCTACGAGCAGTACTTC.